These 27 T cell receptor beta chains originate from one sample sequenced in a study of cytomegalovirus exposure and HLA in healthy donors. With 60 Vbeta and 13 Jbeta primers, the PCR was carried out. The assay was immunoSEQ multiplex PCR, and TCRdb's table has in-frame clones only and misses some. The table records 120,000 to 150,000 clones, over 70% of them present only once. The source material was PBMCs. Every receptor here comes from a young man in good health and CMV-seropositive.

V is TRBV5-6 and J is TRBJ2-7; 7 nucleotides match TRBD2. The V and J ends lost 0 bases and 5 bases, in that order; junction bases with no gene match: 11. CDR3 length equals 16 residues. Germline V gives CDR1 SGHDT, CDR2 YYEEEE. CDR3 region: CASSLAEEGGLNEQYF. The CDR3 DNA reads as TGTGCCAGCAGCTTGGCCGAAGAGGGAGGGCTGAACGAGCAGTACTTC.

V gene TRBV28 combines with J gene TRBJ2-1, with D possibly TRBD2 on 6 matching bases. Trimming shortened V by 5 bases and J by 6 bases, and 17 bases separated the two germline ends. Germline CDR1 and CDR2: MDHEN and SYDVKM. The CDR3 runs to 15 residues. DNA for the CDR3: TGTGCCAGCAGTCCTATAGCGGTCCGTTCCAATGAGCAGTTCTTC. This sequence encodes CASSPIAVRSNEQFF.

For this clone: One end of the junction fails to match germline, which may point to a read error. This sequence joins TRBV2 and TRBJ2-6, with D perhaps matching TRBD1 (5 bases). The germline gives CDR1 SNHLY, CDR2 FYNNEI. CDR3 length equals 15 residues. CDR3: CASGNLNSGANGLTF. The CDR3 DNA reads TGTGCCAGCGGGAACCTGAACTCTGGGGCCAACGGCCTGACTTTC.

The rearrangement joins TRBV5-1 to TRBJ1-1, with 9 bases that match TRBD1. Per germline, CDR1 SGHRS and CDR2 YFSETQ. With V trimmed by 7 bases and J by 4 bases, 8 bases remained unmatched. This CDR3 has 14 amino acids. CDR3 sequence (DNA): TGCGCCAGCGGGGCGACAGGGGGAAGCACTGAAGCTTTCTTT. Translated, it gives CASGATGGSTEAFF.

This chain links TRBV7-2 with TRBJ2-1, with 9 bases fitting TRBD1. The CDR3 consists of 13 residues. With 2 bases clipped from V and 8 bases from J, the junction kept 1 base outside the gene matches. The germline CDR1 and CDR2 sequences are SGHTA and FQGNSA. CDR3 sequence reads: CASSLRDRDEQFF. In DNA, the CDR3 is TGTGCCAGCAGCTTACGGGACAGGGATGAGCAGTTCTTC.

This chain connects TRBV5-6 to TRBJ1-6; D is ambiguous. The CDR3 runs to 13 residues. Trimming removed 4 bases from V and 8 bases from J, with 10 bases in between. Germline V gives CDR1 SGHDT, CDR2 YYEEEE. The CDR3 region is CASSPLSDSPLHF. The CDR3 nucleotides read TGTGCCAGCAGCCCCCTCAGTGATTCACCCCTCCACTTT.

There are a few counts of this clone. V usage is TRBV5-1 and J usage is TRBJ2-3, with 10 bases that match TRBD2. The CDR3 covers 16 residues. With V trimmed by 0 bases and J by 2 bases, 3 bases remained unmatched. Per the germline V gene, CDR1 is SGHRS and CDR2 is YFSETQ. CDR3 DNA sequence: TGCGCCAGCAGCTTGGGGACTAGCGGAAACACAGATACGCAGTATTTT. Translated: CASSLGTSGNTDTQYF.

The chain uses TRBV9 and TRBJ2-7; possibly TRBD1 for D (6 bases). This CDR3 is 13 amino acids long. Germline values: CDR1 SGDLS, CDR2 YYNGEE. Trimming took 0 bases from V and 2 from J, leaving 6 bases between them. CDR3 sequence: CASSVGTAYEQYF. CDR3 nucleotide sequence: TGTGCCAGCAGCGTAGGGACAGCCTACGAGCAGTACTTC.

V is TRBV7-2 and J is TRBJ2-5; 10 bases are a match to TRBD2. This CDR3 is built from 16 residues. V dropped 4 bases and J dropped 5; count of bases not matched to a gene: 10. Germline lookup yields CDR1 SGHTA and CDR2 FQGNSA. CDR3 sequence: CASSSLAGGGGETQYF. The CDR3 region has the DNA TGTGCCAGCAGCTCTTTAGCGGGAGGAGGGGGGGAGACCCAGTACTTC.

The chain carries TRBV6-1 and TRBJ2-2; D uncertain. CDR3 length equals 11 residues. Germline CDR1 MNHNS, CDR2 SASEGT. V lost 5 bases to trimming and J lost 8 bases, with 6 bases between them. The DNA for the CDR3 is TGTGCCAGCAGTCACCTAGGGGAGCTGTTTTTT. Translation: CASSHLGELFF.

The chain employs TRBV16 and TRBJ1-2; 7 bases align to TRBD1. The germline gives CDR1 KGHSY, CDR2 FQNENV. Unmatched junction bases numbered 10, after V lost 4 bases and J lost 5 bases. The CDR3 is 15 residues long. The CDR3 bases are TGTGCCAGCAGCCTTCCGGGACAGTCACTATATGGCTACACCTTC. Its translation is CASSLPGQSLYGYTF.

CDR3 nucleotides: TGTGCCAGCAGCTTTCGGGGACAGGGCGCCTACGAGCAGTACTTC. Translating it yields CASSFRGQGAYEQYF. The gene calls are TRBV5-5 and TRBJ2-7; the match to TRBD1 covers 9 bases. V lost 2 bases, J lost 2 bases, and 5 bases stayed unmatched. CDR1 is SGHKS, CDR2 YYEKEE, per germline (reference sequence). CDR3 size: 15 residues.

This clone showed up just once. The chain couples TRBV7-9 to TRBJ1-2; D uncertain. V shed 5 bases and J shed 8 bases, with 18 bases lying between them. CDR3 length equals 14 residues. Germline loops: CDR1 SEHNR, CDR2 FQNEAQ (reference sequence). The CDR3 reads CASSEIIPAVGYTF. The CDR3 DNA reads TGTGCCAGCAGCGAAATCATACCCGCGGTCGGCTACACCTTC. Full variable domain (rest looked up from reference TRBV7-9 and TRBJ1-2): DTGVSQNPRHKITKRGQNVTFRCDPISEHNRLYWYRQTLGQGPEFLTYFQNEAQLEKSRLLSDRFSAERPKGSFSTLEIQRTEQGDSAMYLCASSEIIPAVGYTFGSGTRLTVV.

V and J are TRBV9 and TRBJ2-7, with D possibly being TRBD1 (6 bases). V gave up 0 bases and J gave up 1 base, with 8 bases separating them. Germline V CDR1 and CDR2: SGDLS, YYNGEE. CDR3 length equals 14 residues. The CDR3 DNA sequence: TGTGCCAGCAGCGTAGGCGGACAGTCCTACGAGCAGTACTTC. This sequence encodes CASSVGGQSYEQYF.

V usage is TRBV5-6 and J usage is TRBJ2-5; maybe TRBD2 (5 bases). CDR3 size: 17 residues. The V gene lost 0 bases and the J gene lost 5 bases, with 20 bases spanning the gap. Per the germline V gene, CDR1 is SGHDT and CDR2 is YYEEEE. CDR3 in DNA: TGTGCCAGCAGCTTGGGTTCGTCGCGGCTAGCAAGGGAGACCCAGTACTTC. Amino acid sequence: CASSLGSSRLARETQYF.

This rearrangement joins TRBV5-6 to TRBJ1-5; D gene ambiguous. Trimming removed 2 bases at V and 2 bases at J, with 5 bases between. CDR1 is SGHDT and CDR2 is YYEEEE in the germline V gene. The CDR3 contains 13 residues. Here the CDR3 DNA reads TGTGCCAGCAGCTTTCGGGGCAATCAGCCCCAGCATTTT. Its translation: CASSFRGNQPQHF.

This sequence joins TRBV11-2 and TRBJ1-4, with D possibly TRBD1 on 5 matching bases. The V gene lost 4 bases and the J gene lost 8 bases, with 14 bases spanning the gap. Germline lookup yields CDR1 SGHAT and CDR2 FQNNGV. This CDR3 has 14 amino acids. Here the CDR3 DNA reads TGTGCCAGCAGCTCCCGGATGGGGGGGGAAAAACTGTTTTTT. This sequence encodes CASSSRMGGEKLFF.

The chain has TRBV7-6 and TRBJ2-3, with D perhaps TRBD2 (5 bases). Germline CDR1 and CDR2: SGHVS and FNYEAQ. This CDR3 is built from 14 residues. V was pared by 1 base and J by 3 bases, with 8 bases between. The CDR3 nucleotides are TGTGCCAGCAGCTTAGGTCGGGGAACAGATACGCAGTATTTT. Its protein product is CASSLGRGTDTQYF. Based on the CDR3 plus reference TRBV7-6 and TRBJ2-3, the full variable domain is GAGVSQSPRYKVTKRGQDVALRCDPISGHVSLYWYRQALGQGPEFLTYFNYEAQQDKSGLPNDRFSAERPEGSISTLTIQRTEQRDSAMYRCASSLGRGTDTQYFGPGTRLTVL.

CDR3: CSAINRGQAPYGYTF. Written as DNA, the CDR3 is TGCAGCGCGATAAACAGGGGGCAGGCTCCCTATGGCTACACCTTC. This chain uses TRBV29-1 with TRBJ1-2, with 9 bases aligning to TRBD1. The CDR3 is 15 residues long. Germline loops: CDR1 SQVTM, CDR2 ANQGSEA. Trimming took 7 bases from V and 4 from J; bases not matched to a gene: 13.

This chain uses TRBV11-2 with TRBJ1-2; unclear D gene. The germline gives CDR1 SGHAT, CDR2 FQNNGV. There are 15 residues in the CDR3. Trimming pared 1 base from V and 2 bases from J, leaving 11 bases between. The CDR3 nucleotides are TGTGCCAGCAGCTTAGTGGGAGGTAAAAACTATGGCTACACCTTC. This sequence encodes CASSLVGGKNYGYTF. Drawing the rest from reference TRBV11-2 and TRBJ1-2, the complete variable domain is EAGVAQSPRYKIIEKRQSVAFWCNPISGHATLYWYQQILGQGPKLLIQFQNNGVVDDSQLPKDRFSAERLKGVDSTLKIQPAKLEDSAVYLCASSLVGGKNYGYTFGSGTRLTVV.

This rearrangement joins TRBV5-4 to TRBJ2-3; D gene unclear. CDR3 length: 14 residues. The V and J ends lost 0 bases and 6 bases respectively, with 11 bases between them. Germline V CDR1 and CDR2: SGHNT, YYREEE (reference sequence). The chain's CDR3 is CASSLDPGSDTQYF. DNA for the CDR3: TGTGCCAGCAGCTTGGACCCGGGTTCCGATACGCAGTATTTT.

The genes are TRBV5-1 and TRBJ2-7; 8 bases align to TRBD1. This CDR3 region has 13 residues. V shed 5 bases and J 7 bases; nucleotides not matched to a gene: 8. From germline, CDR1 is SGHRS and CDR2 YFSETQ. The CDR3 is CASSQGQGEEQYF. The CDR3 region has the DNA TGCGCCAGCAGTCAAGGACAGGGTGAGGAGCAGTACTTC.

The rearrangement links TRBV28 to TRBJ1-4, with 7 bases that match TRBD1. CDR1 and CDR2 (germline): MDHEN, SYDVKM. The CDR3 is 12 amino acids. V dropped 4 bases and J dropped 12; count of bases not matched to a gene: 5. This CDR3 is CASSWTGYELFF. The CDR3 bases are TGTGCCAGCAGTTGGACAGGATATGAACTGTTTTTT.

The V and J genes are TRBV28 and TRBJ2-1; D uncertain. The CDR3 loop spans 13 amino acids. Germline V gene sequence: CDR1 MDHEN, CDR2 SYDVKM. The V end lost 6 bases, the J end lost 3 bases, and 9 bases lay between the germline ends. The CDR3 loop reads CASRAQLYNEQFF. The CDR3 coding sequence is TGTGCCAGCAGAGCGCAGCTCTACAATGAGCAGTTCTTC.

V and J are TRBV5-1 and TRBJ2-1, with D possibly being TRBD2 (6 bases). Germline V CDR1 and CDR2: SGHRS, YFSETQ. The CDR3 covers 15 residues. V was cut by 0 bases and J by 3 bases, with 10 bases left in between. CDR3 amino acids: CASSLGLASYNEQFF. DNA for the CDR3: TGCGCCAGCAGCTTGGGGCTAGCGAGCTACAATGAGCAGTTCTTC.

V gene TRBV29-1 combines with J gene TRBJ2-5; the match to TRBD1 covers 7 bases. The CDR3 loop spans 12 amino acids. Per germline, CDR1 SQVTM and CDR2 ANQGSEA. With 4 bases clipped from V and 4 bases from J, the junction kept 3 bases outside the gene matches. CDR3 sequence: CSVGQGPETQYF. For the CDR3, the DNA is TGCAGCGTTGGACAGGGACCAGAGACCCAGTACTTC.

CDR3 sequence (DNA): TGTGCCAGCAGTTCGACTAGCGGGGGACAAGAGACCCAGTACTTC. It specifies CASSSTSGGQETQYF. The gene calls are TRBV28 and TRBJ2-5; TRBD2 agrees at 12 bases. The CDR3 consists of 15 residues. CDR1 and CDR2 from the germline V gene are MDHEN and SYDVKM. The V gene end was trimmed by 4 bases and the J gene end by 2 bases; junction bases not matched to a gene: 2. Together with reference TRBV28 and TRBJ2-5, the CDR3 gives the full variable domain: DVKVTQSSRYLVKRTGEKVFLECVQDMDHENMFWYRQDPGLGLRLIYFSYDVKMKEKGDIPEGYSVSREKKERFSLILESASTNQTSMYLCASSSTSGGQETQYFGPGTRLLVL.